The following is a T cell receptor beta chain sequence with its context. Germline trimming cut 4 bases from V and 7 bases from J; bases unmatched to any gene: 4. Germline CDR1 SGHDN, CDR2 FVKESK. The length of the CDR3 is 14 residues. Sequenced by immunoSEQ multiplex PCR; TCRdb stores in-frame clones only, minus some. Among around 300,000 clones listed, roughly 88% were seen once. This sample is part of a study of blood T cell repertoires in COVID-19. This clonotype originated in a woman aged 50 to 65 with active or convalescent COVID-19. Sequenced sample: peripheral blood. The rearrangement joins TRBV14 to TRBJ1-2; TRBD1 matches at 12 bases. The CDR3 is CASSLGTGGSGYTF. In DNA form, the CDR3 reads TGTGCCAGCAGCCTCGGGACAGGGGGCTCTGGCTACACCTTC.